This T cell receptor beta chain appears in the sequencing data of a study of post-analysis software for immune sequencing data. Whole-study results and caveats: Patients had higher frequencies than controls of roughly five TRBV segments, including TRBV5-6, TRBV5-1 and TRBV20-1.

The TCR beta cDNA libraries carried unique molecular identifiers. TCRdb itself ran the PCR reads through MiXCR, one entry per CDR3 protein. The repertoire includes hundreds of thousands of distinct CDR3 sequences, around 40% of them detected once, and around an eighth sits in the top ten. Comment on this clonotype: What it binds is unknown.

CDR1 SQVTM and CDR2 ANQGSEA come from the germline V gene. Trimming pared 7 bases from V and 5 bases from J, leaving 12 bases between. CDR3 length equals 12 residues. The clonotype comes from a girl aged 10-17 years with multiple sclerosis. V and J are TRBV29-1 and TRBJ2-1; the D call may be TRBD1 or TRBD2 (5 bases each). Source material: blood. In DNA form, the CDR3 reads TGCAGCGGTGAGGGCAGGGACAATGAGCAGTTCTTC. As protein: CSGEGRDNEQFF.